Listed here are 24 T cell receptor beta chains from one sample, sequenced in a study of shared clonotypes between healthy human individuals. Here immunoSEQ multiplex PCR was the method, and the copy in TCRdb shows in-frame clones only, minus some. The table lists about 2.4 million clones, under 95% of them singletons. The sample taken for sequencing was naive CD4+ T cells from PBMCs. The subset here: CD45RA+ positively selected. All receptors come from a man aged 18 to 35 in good health. Some clones in this sample may be carry-over from other donors' samples.

V is TRBV27 and J is TRBJ2-5, with 10 bases fitting TRBD1. The V gene's germline CDR1 is MNHEY and CDR2 SMNVEV (reference sequence). The V gene end was trimmed by 5 bases and the J gene end by 4 bases; junction bases not matched to a gene: 10. The CDR3 consists of 16 residues. The CDR3 nucleotides are TGTGCCAGCAGTCACCTGACAGGGGGCTATGGAGAGACCCAGTACTTC. Translated, it gives CASSHLTGGYGETQYF.

The rearrangement joins TRBV18 to TRBJ2-1, with D possibly being TRBD1 (6 bases). The germline V gene encodes CDR1 KGHSH and CDR2 LQKENI. V was cut by 1 base and J by 9 bases, with 10 bases left in between. The CDR3 consists of 13 residues. The CDR3 DNA sequence: TGTGCCAGCTCACCACAAGGGGGTAGTGAGCAGTTCTTC. Translating gives CASSPQGGSEQFF.

This rearrangement joins TRBV5-5 to TRBJ1-1; TRBD1 is a possible D gene (6 bases). V lost 4 bases, J lost 1 base, and 14 bases lay in between. Per germline, CDR1 SGHKS and CDR2 YYEKEE (reference sequence). CDR3 size: 15 residues. The CDR3 is CASSPPGTQNTEAFF. The CDR3 DNA is TGTGCCAGCAGCCCCCCCGGGACACAGAACACTGAAGCTTTCTTT.

The genes are TRBV11-2 and TRBJ1-4, with a possible D match to TRBD1 (5 bases). This CDR3 is built from 12 residues. V was shortened by 0 bases and J by 17 bases, with 13 bases between the two germline ends. Per germline, CDR1 SGHAT and CDR2 FQNNGV. The CDR3 is CASSLDGTVEFF. CDR3 DNA: TGTGCCAGCAGCTTAGATGGGACTGTGGAATTTTTT.

The chain employs TRBV6-4 and TRBJ2-5; 12 bases agree with TRBD2. Germline V gives CDR1 MRHNA, CDR2 SNTAGT. The CDR3 covers 15 residues. The junction had 3 bases not matched to a gene; V was cut back by 3 bases and J by 4 bases. The CDR3 bases are TGTGCCAGCAGTGAAGAGGGACTAGCGGGAGAGACCCAGTACTTC. Amino acid sequence: CASSEEGLAGETQYF.

J is TRBJ2-7 and V is TRBV14, with 9 bases matching TRBD1. Trimming at V came to 0 bases and at J to 2 bases, leaving 5 bases not matched to a gene. This CDR3 is built from 16 residues. CDR1 and CDR2 from the germline V gene are SGHDN and FVKESK. CDR3 sequence: CASSQEGTGLAYEQYF. The CDR3 DNA follows: TGTGCCAGCAGCCAAGAAGGGACAGGGTTAGCCTACGAGCAGTACTTC.

The rearrangement uses TRBV5-6 and TRBJ1-4, with 9 bases matching TRBD1. The CDR3 length is 15 residues. Losses at the gene ends were 5 bases for V and 5 bases for J; bases not matched to a gene: 7. CDR1 SGHDT and CDR2 YYEEEE come from the germline V gene. The CDR3 is CASSPGDRVNEKLFF. Here the CDR3 DNA reads TGTGCCAGCAGTCCAGGGGACAGGGTAAATGAAAAACTGTTTTTT.

The V gene is TRBV27, the J gene TRBJ2-5, with D possibly matching TRBD1 (5 bases). The germline V gene has CDR1 MNHEY and CDR2 SMNVEV (reference sequence). The CDR3 spans 16 residues. The V and J ends lost 5 bases and 5 bases respectively, with 21 bases between them. CDR3 region: CASSKWKDTRTETQYF. The CDR3 DNA sequence: TGTGCCAGCAGTAAATGGAAGGACACTCGAACGGAGACCCAGTACTTC.

The chain couples TRBV7-3 to TRBJ2-2; D possibly corresponds to TRBD1 (5 bases). V was clipped by 1 base and J by 4 bases, with 7 bases between them. The CDR3 spans 14 residues. Germline CDR1 is SGHTA and CDR2 is FQGTGA. CDR3 DNA sequence: TGTGCCAGCAGCTTAAAGGGGCTCACCGGGGAGCTGTTTTTT. Residues: CASSLKGLTGELFF.

The rearrangement links TRBV30 to TRBJ1-3; D ambiguous. Trimming shortened V by 8 bases and J by 10 bases, and 12 bases separated the two germline ends. Germline V lookup: CDR1 GTSNPN, CDR2 SVGIG (reference sequence). This CDR3 has 10 amino acids. DNA of the CDR3: TGTGCCGGGATCGGGAGTACCATATATTTT. Translation gives CAGIGSTIYF.

This rearrangement joins TRBV7-2 to TRBJ1-1; weak D call: TRBD1 (5 bases). CDR1 and CDR2 (germline): SGHTA, FQGNSA. V was shortened by 5 bases and J by 0 bases, with 10 bases between the two germline ends. CDR3 size: 14 residues. CDR3 nucleotides: TGTGCCAGCAGCAGGCAGACAGTGAACACTGAAGCTTTCTTT. Encoded protein: CASSRQTVNTEAFF. Based on the CDR3 plus reference TRBV7-2 and TRBJ1-1, the full variable domain is GAGVSQSPSNKVTEKGKDVELRCDPISGHTALYWYRQSLGQGLEFLIYFQGNSAPDKSGLPSDRFSAERTGGSVSTLTIQRTQQEDSAVYLCASSRQTVNTEAFFGQGTRLTVV.

The chain recombines TRBV11-3 with TRBJ2-1; tentatively, D is TRBD2 (5 bases). This CDR3 region has 15 residues. V was shortened by 5 bases and J by 5 bases, with 16 bases between the two germline ends. CDR1 is SGHNT, CDR2 YENEEA, per germline. The CDR3 sequence is CASSPSGAFNNEQFF. CDR3 DNA: TGTGCCAGCAGCCCCAGCGGAGCTTTCAACAATGAGCAGTTCTTC.

This chain connects TRBV18 to TRBJ1-4; D might be TRBD1 (5 bases). This CDR3 has 14 residues. V gave up 0 bases and J gave up 7 bases, with 9 bases separating them. Germline loops: CDR1 KGHSH, CDR2 LQKENI. CDR3 sequence: CASSPPNGGEKLFF. DNA for the CDR3: TGTGCCAGCTCACCACCGAATGGGGGTGAAAAACTGTTTTTT.

The chain combines TRBV5-4 with TRBJ2-2; no definite D call. CDR1 is SGHNT, CDR2 YYREEE, per germline (reference sequence). V dropped 2 bases and J dropped 6 bases, with 11 bases sitting between them. This CDR3 contains 14 residues. CDR3 nucleotides: TGTGCCAGCAGCTTTCTAACGTCACCCGGGGAGCTGTTTTTT. Translating gives CASSFLTSPGELFF.

The chain carries TRBV18 and TRBJ1-3, with no clear D. The CDR3 loop spans 16 amino acids. Germline lookup yields CDR1 KGHSH and CDR2 LQKENI. Trimming left V 2 bases short and J 0 bases short, with 11 bases between. The CDR3 DNA is TGTGCCAGCTCACCAACAGAGCCGACCTCTGGAAACACCATATATTTT. Protein: CASSPTEPTSGNTIYF.

This rearrangement joins TRBV5-1 to TRBJ1-1, with D hard to call. Trimming left V 4 bases short and J 5 bases short, with 18 bases between. The length of the CDR3 is 15 residues. Germline V CDR1 and CDR2: SGHRS, YFSETQ. The CDR3 DNA reads as TGCGCCAGCAGCCGAAATGGAGGTGGGGAGACTGAAGCTTTCTTT. Residues: CASSRNGGGETEAFF. The complete variable domain, with remaining parts taken from reference TRBV5-1 and TRBJ1-1, reads KAGVTQTPRYLIKTRGQQVTLSCSPISGHRSVSWYQQTPGQGLQFLFEYFSETQRNKGNFPGRFSGRQFSNSRSEMNVSTLELGDSALYLCASSRNGGGETEAFFGQGTRLTVV.

About this clone: The same CDR3 is also encoded by other DNA sequences in this sample. The V gene is TRBV5-1, the J gene TRBJ2-2, with unresolved D. CDR3 size: 13 residues. CDR1 SGHRS and CDR2 YFSETQ come from the germline V gene. Trimming took off 0 bases at V and 6 bases at J, with 6 bases between the two ends. The CDR3 loop is CASSLVGSGELFF. In DNA, the CDR3 is TGCGCCAGCAGCTTGGTGGGTTCCGGGGAGCTGTTTTTT.

The rearrangement uses TRBV11-2 and TRBJ2-5; 7 positions agree with TRBD1. This CDR3 has 13 residues. J lost 4 bases, V lost 5 bases, and 4 bases had no gene match. Germline V gene sequence: CDR1 SGHAT, CDR2 FQNNGV. The CDR3 DNA follows: TGTGCCAGCAGCCCCCGGGACAGAGAGACCCAGTACTTC. Amino acid sequence: CASSPRDRETQYF.

The V and J genes are TRBV9 and TRBJ2-2; 7 bases align to TRBD2. With 6 bases clipped from V and 4 bases from J, the junction kept 12 bases outside the gene matches. CDR3 length: 16 residues. From germline, CDR1 is SGDLS and CDR2 YYNGEE. For the CDR3, the DNA is TGTGCCAGCACCCCATGGGGAGGGCCTGGCACCGGGGAGCTGTTTTTT. It is translated as CASTPWGGPGTGELFF.

The chain carries TRBV19 and TRBJ1-5, with D perhaps TRBD1 (6 bases). Germline CDR1 reads LNHDA; CDR2 reads SQIVND (reference sequence). The CDR3 sequence is 15 residues long. The V gene lost 5 bases and the J gene lost 6 bases, with 17 bases spanning the gap. The CDR3 reads CASSFPQGQGQPQHF. CDR3 in DNA: TGTGCCAGTAGTTTCCCTCAGGGGCAGGGTCAGCCCCAGCATTTT.

J is TRBJ1-2 and V is TRBV7-9, with 8 bases lining up with TRBD1. Looked up from germline, CDR1 is SEHNR and CDR2 is FQNEAQ (reference sequence). The trim removed 3 bases at V and 7 bases at J, leaving 7 bases unmatched. The length of the CDR3 is 14 residues. CDR3 bases: TGTGCCAGCAGCTTGGGACAGGCCTTCGGTGGCTACACCTTC. Translating it yields CASSLGQAFGGYTF.

The rearrangement links TRBV28 to TRBJ1-1, with TRBD1 matching over 10 bases. Germline V gives CDR1 MDHEN, CDR2 SYDVKM. V lost 4 bases and J lost 9; bases outside the gene matches: 5. The CDR3 spans 13 residues. CDR3 residues: CASSWSGQGKAFF. In DNA form, the CDR3 reads TGTGCCAGCAGTTGGTCGGGACAGGGGAAAGCTTTCTTT. The entire variable domain, with the rest obtained from reference TRBV28 and TRBJ1-1, is as follows: DVKVTQSSRYLVKRTGEKVFLECVQDMDHENMFWYRQDPGLGLRLIYFSYDVKMKEKGDIPEGYSVSREKKERFSLILESASTNQTSMYLCASSWSGQGKAFFGQGTRLTVV.

V gene TRBV4-1 combines with J gene TRBJ1-3, with 7 bases matching TRBD1. The ends lost 1 base at V and 4 bases at J; junction bases unmatched: 7. Per germline, CDR1 MGHRA and CDR2 YSYEKL. The CDR3 is made up of 16 amino acids. CDR3 region: CASSQARTGDGNTIYF. CDR3 coding DNA: TGCGCCAGCAGCCAAGCCCGCACAGGGGACGGAAACACCATATATTTT.

The sample holds one count of this clone. The V call is TRBV28, the J call TRBJ2-3; 9 nucleotides match TRBD1. The V segment lost 8 bases and the J segment 2 bases; nucleotides outside the gene matches: 8. The CDR3 is 15 residues long. The germline V gene has CDR1 MDHEN and CDR2 SYDVKM. In nucleotides, the CDR3 is TGTGCCAGCTTCTCATGGACAGGGGACACAGATACGCAGTATTTT. This codes for CASFSWTGDTDTQYF.